This T cell receptor beta chain was identified in a study of cytomegalovirus exposure and HLA in healthy donors. The CDR3 has 13 amino acids. The J segment lost 5 bases and the V segment lost 11 bases, leaving 11 bases of the junction unmatched. The germline V gene has CDR1 SEHNR and CDR2 FQNEAQ (reference sequence). Study-level points and caveats: Rates of TCR association differed by HLA locus in a later analysis, with DRB1 highest and HLA-C lowest.

A multiplex PCR was run with 60 Vbeta primers and 13 Jbeta primers. Assay: immunoSEQ multiplex PCR; the TCRdb copy retains only in-frame clones and omits some. The sample carries about 120,000 clones, more than 60% recorded once. Remarks on this clone: The target antigen is unknown.

Sequencing was done on a sample of PBMCs. The sequence came from a middle-aged woman in good health and CMV-seronegative. The chain couples TRBV7-9 to TRBJ2-5; the match to TRBD2 covers 7 bases. The CDR3 reads CAWSRGGPETQYF. The CDR3, as DNA: TGTGCCTGGTCCCGGGGAGGGCCGGAGACCCAGTACTTC.